A single sample is the source of the 30 T cell receptor beta chains below, sequenced in a study of CD8+ T cells in alopecia areata (dated by TCRdb to 2016 to 2019). Explained via the paper, the time point label denotes: roughly 24 weeks on oral tofacitinib. The treatment or condition label, as the study defines it: oral pan-JAK inhibitor, 5-10 mg twice daily. The library relied on the immunoSEQ multiplex PCR assay. RNA was extracted from all samples and reverse transcribed into cDNA, which served as template for TCR sequencing. Imported from immuneACCESS, the table was reduced by TCRdb to in-frame sequences with V and J called. These copies leave out some clones; in studies compared against another copy, an unresolved V gene accounts for under half, and the cause of the remainder is not known. Here the sample has approximately 180,000 clones; about three fifths occur a single time. Together, the top ten hold approximately 1% of the sample.

The input for sequencing was CD4+ T cells sorted from blood, taken at week 24, from a patient treated with tofacitinib. These receptors all stem from a human donor with alopecia areata.

The chain recombines TRBV5-6 with TRBJ2-3, with 8 nucleotides matching TRBD1. Germline assignment: CDR1 SGHDT and CDR2 YYEEEE. There are 16 residues in the CDR3. V was pared by 3 bases and J by 3 bases, with 9 bases of the junction left unmatched. The CDR3 nucleotides are TGTGCCAGCAGCTCCGACAGGGGAGGAGGGACAGATACGCAGTATTTT. Its translation: CASSSDRGGGTDTQYF.

V gene TRBV5-1 combines with J gene TRBJ2-6; D is tentatively TRBD1 or TRBD2 (5 bases each). CDR3 length: 16 amino acids. Trimming took off 5 bases at V and 0 bases at J, with 12 bases between the two ends. Looked up from germline, CDR1 is SGHRS and CDR2 is YFSETQ. The CDR3 bases are TGCGCCAGCAGAGGGACCGAAAGCTCTGGGGCCAACGTCCTGACTTTC. This codes for CASRGTESSGANVLTF.

This clone was counted a few times. The CDR3 DNA reads TGTGCCAGCAGCGCTGGACACAGCAATGAGCAGTTCTTC. As protein: CASSAGHSNEQFF. The gene calls are TRBV7-2 and TRBJ2-1; a weak D match, TRBD1 (5 bases). The V end lost 5 bases, the J end lost 6 bases, and 11 bases lay between the germline ends. CDR3 length: 13 residues. From germline, CDR1 is SGHTA and CDR2 FQGNSA.

This chain connects TRBV30 to TRBJ1-1, with D tentatively TRBD1 (5 bases). The V gene's germline CDR1 is GTSNPN and CDR2 SVGIG (reference sequence). V lost 5 bases and J 7 bases, leaving 20 bases between the germline ends. There are 14 residues in the CDR3. The CDR3 is CAWSRGGGVVEAFF. CDR3 bases: TGTGCCTGGTCTAGAGGTGGGGGGGTAGTTGAAGCTTTCTTT.

The chain uses TRBV9 and TRBJ1-2, with TRBD1 matching over 7 bases. Germline assignment: CDR1 SGDLS and CDR2 YYNGEE. Unmatched junction bases numbered 9, after V lost 3 bases and J lost 4 bases. The CDR3 spans 15 residues. The CDR3 loop is CASSANRGEGYGYTF. DNA for the CDR3: TGTGCCAGCAGCGCAAACAGGGGTGAGGGCTATGGCTACACCTTC.

The V call is TRBV2, the J call TRBJ2-3; D unresolved. The V end was cut by 6 bases, the J end by 0 bases, with 4 bases between. CDR1 and CDR2 (germline): SNHLY, FYNNEI. The CDR3 length is 12 residues. In nucleotides, the CDR3 is TGTGCCAGCAGACTTAGCACAGATACGCAGTATTTT. It encodes CASRLSTDTQYF.

The chain is built from TRBV5-6 and TRBJ2-7; D not resolved. V was clipped by 6 bases and J by 6 bases, with 16 bases between them. From germline, CDR1 is SGHDT and CDR2 YYEEEE. This CDR3 region has 13 residues. CDR3 region: CASTPVGRSEQYF. The CDR3 DNA sequence: TGTGCCAGCACCCCGGTGGGCAGGAGCGAGCAGTACTTC.

The J gene is TRBJ2-7, the V gene TRBV29-1, with a weak D call TRBD1 (6 bases). Germline-derived CDR1 and CDR2 are SQVTM and ANQGSEA. Trimming took off 4 bases at V and 6 bases at J, with 16 bases between the two ends. This CDR3 has 13 amino acids. The CDR3 DNA follows: TGCAGCGTTGTGGGTCAGGGGCAGGGCGAGCAGTACTTC. Protein product: CSVVGQGQGEQYF.

The chain is built from TRBV29-1 and TRBJ2-7; D is undetermined. Germline V gene data show CDR1 as SQVTM and CDR2 as ANQGSEA. The V end was cut by 4 bases, the J end by 7 bases, with 14 bases between. This CDR3 is 12 amino acids long. DNA of the CDR3: TGCAGCGTTGGTTTAGCATTGGGAGAGCAGTACTTC. It specifies CSVGLALGEQYF.

The rearrangement uses TRBV14 and TRBJ2-1; the match to TRBD1 covers 8 bases. CDR3 length: 15 residues. Germline V gives CDR1 SGHDN, CDR2 FVKESK. V dropped 3 bases and J dropped 8; count of bases not matched to a gene: 9. The CDR3 region is CASSHRRTGYHEQFF. In nucleotides, the CDR3 is TGTGCCAGCAGCCACCGAAGGACAGGGTACCATGAGCAGTTCTTC. Full variable domain (rest looked up from reference TRBV14 and TRBJ2-1): EAGVTQFPSHSVIEKGQTVTLRCDPISGHDNLYWYRRVMGKEIKFLLHFVKESKQDESGMPNNRFLAERTGGTYSTLKVQPAELEDSGVYFCASSHRRTGYHEQFFGPGTRLTVL.

The chain combines TRBV5-6 with TRBJ2-7; D ambiguous. V was pared by 0 bases and J by 3 bases, with 13 bases between. This CDR3 has 15 amino acids. Looked up from germline, CDR1 is SGHDT and CDR2 is YYEEEE. The CDR3 bases are TGTGCCAGCAGCTTGGCCGGGCCCTCTCGCTACGAGCAGTACTTC. Translated, it gives CASSLAGPSRYEQYF.

This clone showed up just once. V usage is TRBV27 and J usage is TRBJ2-4, with D perhaps TRBD1 or TRBD2 (6 bases each). V gave up 5 bases and J gave up 6 bases, with 11 bases separating them. The CDR3 consists of 13 residues. In germline, CDR1 is MNHEY, CDR2 SMNVEV (reference sequence). CDR3 coding DNA: TGTGCCAGCAGTCAGAAGGGGGGAAACATTCAGTACTTC. Translated, it gives CASSQKGGNIQYF.

This clone was observed a handful of times. The genes are TRBV9 and TRBJ2-1, with TRBD1 identical over 9 bases. Germline-derived CDR1 and CDR2 are SGDLS and YYNGEE. The CDR3 is 17 residues long. Trimming took 0 bases from V and 4 from J; bases not matched to a gene: 8. The CDR3 protein is CASSVGLETGGYNEQFF. The CDR3 DNA is TGTGCCAGCAGCGTAGGTCTCGAGACAGGGGGTTACAATGAGCAGTTCTTC.

The gene calls are TRBV27 and TRBJ1-2; maybe TRBD1 (6 bases). The germline gives CDR1 MNHEY, CDR2 SMNVEV (reference sequence). CDR3 length: 12 amino acids. V was clipped by 6 bases and J by 7 bases, with 12 bases between them. The CDR3 reads CASSSETGGYTF. In DNA form, the CDR3 reads TGTGCCAGCAGCTCCGAGACAGGTGGCTACACCTTC.

Remarks on this clone: A clone one base away is much larger, so this may be a read error. The V and J genes are TRBV6-6 and TRBJ2-1, with 7 nucleotides matching TRBD1. The junction had 0 bases not matched to a gene; V was cut back by 0 bases and J by 7 bases. Germline-derived CDR1 and CDR2 are MNHNY and SVGAGI (reference sequence). The CDR3 is 13 residues long. The CDR3 loop is CASSYSDRNEQFF. The CDR3 DNA follows: TGTGCCAGCAGTTACTCGGACAGGAATGAGCAGTTCTTC.

With respect to this clone: One end of the junction varies from germline; a read error may be responsible. This chain links TRBV9 with TRBJ2-2, with D tentatively TRBD1 or TRBD2 (5 bases each). The germline gives CDR1 SGDLS, CDR2 YYNGEE. The CDR3 runs 16 residues. The CDR3, as DNA: TGTGCCAGCAGCGTATCAGGGACGACGAAGACCGGGGAGCTGTTTTTT. It yields the protein CASSVSGTTKTGELFF.

The genes are TRBV19 and TRBJ1-2, with TRBD1 matching 10 bases. This CDR3 is 13 amino acids long. The germline gives CDR1 LNHDA, CDR2 SQIVND (reference sequence). The V and J ends lost 6 bases and 7 bases, in that order; junction bases with no gene match: 5. The CDR3 spells CASSQDRGPGYTF. DNA of the CDR3: TGTGCCAGTAGCCAAGACAGGGGGCCTGGCTACACCTTC.

The rearrangement uses TRBV5-1 and TRBJ2-6; D is uncertain. This CDR3 comprises 15 residues. Germline V gene lookup returns CDR1 SGHRS and CDR2 YFSETQ. The germline V and J ends were trimmed by 4 bases and 1 base, with 9 bases remaining between them. DNA of the CDR3: TGCGCCAGCAGCCTCAGGTTTTCTGGGGCCAACGTCCTGACTTTC. This sequence encodes CASSLRFSGANVLTF.

J is TRBJ2-3 and V is TRBV6-1; D ambiguous. The CDR3 covers 11 residues. Deletions cut 6 bases from V and 4 bases from J, with 5 bases between. Germline V gives CDR1 MNHNS, CDR2 SASEGT. The CDR3 DNA sequence: TGTGCCAGCAGGCAGGCAGATACGCAGTATTTT. Translating it yields CASRQADTQYF.

This clone has just a few counts. J is TRBJ2-1 and V is TRBV7-3, with TRBD2 matching over 9 bases. CDR3 length: 14 residues. The germline V gene encodes CDR1 SGHTA and CDR2 FQGTGA. V gave up 5 bases and J gave up 5 bases; unmatched junction bases: 4. The CDR3: CASSPRLADNEQFF. In DNA form, the CDR3 reads TGTGCCAGCAGCCCTAGACTAGCGGACAATGAGCAGTTCTTC.

The rearrangement links TRBV4-3 to TRBJ2-1; TRBD1 matches at 7 bases. Germline V gives CDR1 LGHNA, CDR2 YSLEER. Germline trimming cut 4 bases from V and 10 bases from J; bases unmatched to any gene: 7. The CDR3 has 13 amino acids. CDR3 coding DNA: TGCGCCAGCAGCCGGGGGCAGGGACAGGAGCAGTTCTTC. Translated: CASSRGQGQEQFF.

This clone was counted a few times. The chain joins TRBV7-8 to TRBJ2-2; possible D gene TRBD1, 6 bases. Germline V gives CDR1 SGHVS, CDR2 FQNEAQ. V lost 5 bases, J lost 6 bases, and 10 bases lay in between. This CDR3 has 13 residues. The CDR3 nucleotides are TGTGCCAGCAGCGAACAGGGATCCGGGGAGCTGTTTTTT. Its protein product is CASSEQGSGELFF.

In its sample, this clone was seen a few times. Written as DNA, the CDR3 is TGTGCCATCAGTGAGTCGGTACTAGCGGGTTTCGCTGGGAATGAGCAGTTCTTC. Translating gives CAISESVLAGFAGNEQFF. The V gene is TRBV10-3, the J gene TRBJ2-1, with 9 positions matching TRBD2. The length of the CDR3 is 18 residues. The germline V gene has CDR1 ENHRY and CDR2 SYGVKD. V dropped 0 bases and J dropped 7; count of bases not matched to a gene: 13.

The chain uses TRBV4-3 and TRBJ2-3; D is uncertain. Germline CDR1 reads LGHNA; CDR2 reads YSLEER. V lost 0 bases and J 5 bases, leaving 9 bases between the germline ends. There are 14 residues in the CDR3. CDR3 bases: TGCGCCAGCAGCCAAGATTTCACCAAAGATACGCAGTATTTT. Amino acid sequence: CASSQDFTKDTQYF.

Only a few counts were recorded for this clone. The chain carries TRBV19 and TRBJ2-2; 9 nucleotides match TRBD1. Germline loops: CDR1 LNHDA, CDR2 SQIVND (reference sequence). The CDR3 covers 14 residues. J gave up 5 bases and V 7 bases, and 5 bases lay outside the gene matches. CDR3 in DNA: TGTGCCAGTACGGGACAGGGAAGAACCGGGGAGCTGTTTTTT. Residues: CASTGQGRTGELFF.

The V and J genes are TRBV27 and TRBJ1-5; no reliable D call. Trimming pared 2 bases from V and 3 bases from J, leaving 5 bases between. Germline CDR1 and CDR2: MNHEY and SMNVEV (reference sequence). The CDR3 has 13 residues. The CDR3 loop is CASSLQINQPQHF. The DNA for the CDR3 is TGTGCCAGCAGTTTACAGATCAATCAGCCCCAGCATTTT.

The rearrangement links TRBV18 to TRBJ2-3, with D possibly TRBD2 on 6 matching bases. Per the germline V gene, CDR1 is KGHSH and CDR2 is LQKENI. The CDR3 length is 13 residues. Trimming took off 0 bases at V and 7 bases at J, with 8 bases between the two ends. Here the CDR3 reads CASSPPGDYTQYF. The CDR3 nucleotides are TGTGCCAGCTCACCACCGGGGGACTATACGCAGTATTTT.

The chain uses TRBV4-3 and TRBJ1-2; 10 bases align to TRBD1. Germline V gene lookup returns CDR1 LGHNA and CDR2 YSLEER. Trimming removed 0 bases from V and 8 bases from J; junction bases left unmatched: 6. The CDR3 runs 15 residues. The CDR3 sequence is CASSQEATGGGGYTF. CDR3 nucleotide sequence: TGCGCCAGCAGCCAAGAGGCGACAGGGGGCGGGGGCTACACCTTC.

V gene TRBV6-1 combines with J gene TRBJ1-5, with 8 nucleotides matching TRBD1. The V and J ends lost 1 base and 4 bases, in that order; junction bases with no gene match: 3. The CDR3 is 15 amino acids. Germline lookup yields CDR1 MNHNS and CDR2 SASEGT. The CDR3: CASSEGRDRNQPQHF. The DNA for the CDR3 is TGTGCCAGCAGTGAAGGGCGGGACAGGAATCAGCCCCAGCATTTT.

This clone was detected once. The identical CDR3 is also encoded by other nucleotide sequences in the sample. V usage is TRBV5-1 and J usage is TRBJ2-3, with TRBD1 as a possible D gene (5 bases). Trimming cost V 0 bases and J 3 bases, with 5 bases left between them. Per germline, CDR1 SGHRS and CDR2 YFSETQ. The CDR3 covers 13 residues. CDR3 sequence (DNA): TGCGCCAGCAGCTTGGAGGGGACAGATACGCAGTATTTT. It codes for CASSLEGTDTQYF.